One sample yielded the 22 T cell receptor beta chains listed below, sequenced in a study of T cell responses to AZD1222 COVID-19 vaccine. TCRdb's table, derived via immunoSEQ multiplex PCR, lists solely in-frame clones and lacks some. This table holds over 85,000 clones, about 86% found once. The sequences come from peripheral blood, collected on day 0 of AZD1222 vaccination. The receptors come from an adult in good health.

This sequence joins TRBV9 and TRBJ2-1, with 11 bases lining up with TRBD2. V lost 0 bases, J lost 5 bases, and 10 bases stayed unmatched. Germline-derived CDR1 and CDR2 are SGDLS and YYNGEE. The CDR3 length is 18 residues. The CDR3 nucleotides are TGTGCCAGCAGCGTAGGTAGCGGGGGGGCCAATAGCCACAATGAGCAGTTCTTC. Protein sequence: CASSVGSGGANSHNEQFF.

J is TRBJ2-1 and V is TRBV27; 11 nucleotides match TRBD1. With V trimmed by 3 bases and J by 6 bases, 1 base remained unmatched. The CDR3 is made up of 14 amino acids. Germline V gene sequence: CDR1 MNHEY, CDR2 SMNVEV (reference sequence). The CDR3 nucleotides are TGTGCCAGCAGTTTTGGGACAGGGGGCAATGAGCAGTTCTTC. This encodes CASSFGTGGNEQFF.

This rearrangement joins TRBV2 to TRBJ2-5; D unresolved. CDR3 size: 12 residues. The germline V gene has CDR1 SNHLY and CDR2 FYNNEI. V was clipped by 3 bases and J by 5 bases, with 7 bases between them. The CDR3 here is CASSEWGETQYF. The CDR3 nucleotides read TGTGCCAGCAGTGAGTGGGGTGAGACCCAGTACTTC.

The chain couples TRBV19 to TRBJ2-7; 8 positions agree with TRBD1. Germline CDR1 reads LNHDA; CDR2 reads SQIVND (reference sequence). The trim removed 5 bases at V and 2 bases at J, leaving 5 bases unmatched. CDR3 length equals 14 residues. CDR3 nucleotides: TGTGCCAGTAGTTTGGGACAGGCAACCTACGAGCAGTACTTC. Translation gives CASSLGQATYEQYF.

The chain is built from TRBV4-2 and TRBJ2-1; D possibly matches TRBD1 or TRBD2 (5 bases each). The length of the CDR3 is 13 residues. The V end was cut by 1 base, the J end by 7 bases, with 8 bases between. CDR1 is LGHNA and CDR2 is YNFKEQ in the germline V gene. The CDR3 bases are TGTGCCAGCAGCCAAGGGGGGATAAATGAGCAGTTCTTC. Amino acid sequence: CASSQGGINEQFF.

The genes are TRBV24-1 and TRBJ2-1, with 11 bases aligning to TRBD1. Trimming took 3 bases from V and 6 from J; bases not matched to a gene: 3. Per germline, CDR1 KGHDR and CDR2 SFDVKD. The CDR3 has 15 residues. The CDR3 sequence: CATSDGTGGGNEQFF. Here the CDR3 DNA reads TGTGCCACCAGTGATGGGACAGGGGGAGGCAATGAGCAGTTCTTC.

The chain combines TRBV15 with TRBJ1-2; D ambiguous. The CDR3 spans 14 residues. The V gene's germline CDR1 is LNHNV and CDR2 YYDKDF (reference sequence). Trimming removed 0 bases from V and 8 bases from J, with 13 bases in between. The CDR3 region is CATSREIDGGGYTF. For the CDR3, the DNA is TGTGCCACCAGCAGAGAAATCGACGGCGGCGGCTACACCTTC.

The chain carries TRBV9 and TRBJ2-3; D is undetermined. Trimming removed 0 bases from V and 3 bases from J, with 8 bases in between. CDR1 SGDLS and CDR2 YYNGEE come from the germline V gene. The CDR3 runs 14 residues. CDR3 protein: CASSVEGRTDTQYF. The CDR3 bases are TGTGCCAGCAGCGTAGAAGGAAGAACAGATACGCAGTATTTT.

The J gene is TRBJ2-7, the V gene TRBV6-1; D is unclear. V shed 1 base and J shed 3 bases, with 13 bases lying between them. CDR1 and CDR2 (germline): MNHNS, SASEGT. This CDR3 has 15 amino acids. The CDR3 coding sequence is TGTGCCAGCAGTGAAGGGACCTCGGCGGTCTACGAGCAGTACTTC. It codes for CASSEGTSAVYEQYF.

The chain combines TRBV6-2 or TRBV6-3 with TRBJ2-1; TRBD2 is a possible D gene (6 bases). This CDR3 contains 15 residues. The V gene lost 2 bases and the J gene lost 5 bases, with 13 bases spanning the gap. The V gene's germline CDR1 is MNHEY and CDR2 SVGEGT. DNA of the CDR3: TGTGCCAGCAGTTACGATGGGACTTTAGACAATGAGCAGTTCTTC. Translation gives CASSYDGTLDNEQFF.

V is TRBV2 and J is TRBJ1-6; no clear D gene. V gave up 5 bases and J gave up 7 bases, with 12 bases separating them. CDR3 length: 14 residues. Germline V gene data show CDR1 as SNHLY and CDR2 as FYNNEI. The CDR3 DNA sequence: TGTGCCAGCAGTCAAGGCAGGTGGAATTCACCCCTCCACTTT. Protein: CASSQGRWNSPLHF.

The sample holds one count of this clone. This sequence joins TRBV4-2 and TRBJ1-2; D is undetermined. CDR1 and CDR2 (germline): LGHNA, YNFKEQ. The CDR3 runs to 16 residues. Trimming stripped 9 bases from V and 5 bases from J, with 25 bases between. As DNA, the CDR3 is TGTGCCAGTTCAGAGGCCGCGACCCAGTACCCTTATGGCTACACCTTC. Residues: CASSEAATQYPYGYTF.

The rearrangement uses TRBV11-3 and TRBJ2-5; D is unresolved. Germline V gene lookup returns CDR1 SGHNT and CDR2 YENEEA. This CDR3 has 13 residues. Trimming stripped 2 bases from V and 1 base from J, with 5 bases between. CDR3 sequence reads: CASSLTFQETQYF. Here the CDR3 DNA reads TGTGCCAGCAGCTTAACTTTCCAAGAGACCCAGTACTTC.

The chain uses TRBV6-1 and TRBJ1-2; D unclear. The V end lost 2 bases, the J end lost 6 bases, and 16 bases lay between the germline ends. Germline V gene sequence: CDR1 MNHNS, CDR2 SASEGT. The CDR3 runs 15 residues. CDR3 coding DNA: TGTGCCAGCAGTGAAATATGGCTAGGGTCGAATGGCTACACCTTC. This codes for CASSEIWLGSNGYTF.

In this sample, this clone turned up a few times. The chain carries TRBV3-1 (or the pseudogene TRBV3-2) and TRBJ2-1; D gene uncertain. The CDR3 is 12 amino acids. V lost 3 bases and J lost 10, with 10 bases in between. CDR1 and CDR2 (germline): LGHDT, YNNKEL (reference sequence). CDR3 DNA sequence: TGTGCCAGCAGCCAGACCCCCCGGGAGCAGTTCTTC. Amino acid sequence: CASSQTPREQFF.

The V call is TRBV6-6, the J call TRBJ2-4, with D perhaps matching TRBD1 (5 bases). Germline values: CDR1 MNHNY, CDR2 SVGAGI (reference sequence). CDR3 size: 19 residues. Trimming stripped 5 bases from V and 0 bases from J, with 23 bases between. CDR3 protein: CASSPSHYRQWEAKNIQYF. In DNA, the CDR3 is TGTGCCAGCAGTCCCTCTCACTACAGACAGTGGGAAGCCAAAAACATTCAGTACTTC.

The chain has TRBV21-1 and TRBJ2-7. TRBV21-1 is noted as a pseudogene. The CDR3 is made up of 12 amino acids. The CDR3 DNA follows: TGTGCCAGCAGCCTGGGTCTGAACGAGCAGTACTTC. It specifies CASSLGLNEQYF.

The chain joins TRBV28 to TRBJ2-7, with D unclear. Germline assignment: CDR1 MDHEN and CDR2 SYDVKM. The length of the CDR3 is 13 residues. The V and J ends lost 6 bases and 6 bases respectively, with 15 bases between them. This CDR3 is CASRRGSHGEQYF. The CDR3 bases are TGTGCCAGCAGACGCGGATCGCATGGCGAGCAGTACTTC.

The rearrangement joins TRBV2 to TRBJ1-6; D is unclear. The CDR3 has 15 amino acids. Germline loops: CDR1 SNHLY, CDR2 FYNNEI. With 10 bases removed from V and 9 bases from J, the gap between germline ends came to 22 bases. The chain's CDR3 is CATEQVVGTASPLHF. CDR3 coding DNA: TGTGCCACCGAGCAGGTGGTGGGAACAGCTTCACCCCTCCACTTT.

The chain is built from TRBV12-3 or TRBV12-4 and TRBJ2-7; either TRBD1 or TRBD2 may fit D (5 bases each). With 6 bases removed from V and 3 bases from J, the gap between germline ends came to 12 bases. The CDR3 is made up of 13 amino acids. This CDR3 reads CASSRDGYYEQYF. The DNA for the CDR3 is TGTGCCAGCAGCCGGGACGGATACTACGAGCAGTACTTC.

On this clone itself: An end of the junction differs from the germline gene, which may be a read error. The V call is TRBV7-7, the J call TRBJ2-1; TRBD2 is a possible D gene (6 bases). CDR1 SSHAT and CDR2 FNYEAQ come from the germline V gene (reference sequence). This CDR3 has 15 residues. The CDR3 nucleotides read TGTGCTAGCAGCCCTGCTGCGGGGTCCTACAATGAGCAGTTCTTC. This gives the protein CASSPAAGSYNEQFF.

The rearrangement joins TRBV12-3 or TRBV12-4 to TRBJ1-2, with TRBD1 identical over 7 bases. V lost 1 base, J lost 5 bases, and 1 base stayed unmatched. CDR3 size: 13 residues. Here the CDR3 reads CASSLEQGYGYTF. The CDR3 DNA is TGTGCCAGCAGTTTAGAACAGGGGTATGGCTACACCTTC.